This T cell receptor (beta chain) originates from a study of cytomegalovirus exposure and HLA in healthy donors. Regarding the study as a whole: Later on, analysis showed that most CMV-associated TCR beta chains appeared to be HLA-restricted.

V lost 4 bases and J 5 bases, leaving 12 bases between the germline ends. This CDR3 is built from 12 residues. Germline CDR1 reads GTSNPN; CDR2 reads SVGIG (reference sequence). In the case of this clone: No antigen is known for it.

In the PCR, 60 Vbeta and 13 Jbeta primers were used. Clones were sequenced by immunoSEQ multiplex PCR, and TCRdb holds only the in-frame ones, with some missing. The table has 100,000 or so clones, approximately 84% seen once. The chain employs TRBV30 and TRBJ2-7, with a possible D match to TRBD1 (7 bases). The sequence derives from a man younger than 30 in good health and CMV-seronegative. Sequencing was performed on PBMCs. The CDR3 here is CAWIGGGNEQYF. The CDR3 DNA sequence: TGTGCCTGGATAGGAGGGGGCAACGAGCAGTACTTC. Looking up the rest from reference TRBV30 and TRBJ2-7 gives the full variable domain: SQTIHQWPATLVQPVGSPLSLECTVEGTSNPNLYWYRQAAGRGLQLLFYSVGIGQISSEVPQNLSASRPQDRQFILSSKKLLLSDSGFYLCAWIGGGNEQYFGPGTRLTVT.